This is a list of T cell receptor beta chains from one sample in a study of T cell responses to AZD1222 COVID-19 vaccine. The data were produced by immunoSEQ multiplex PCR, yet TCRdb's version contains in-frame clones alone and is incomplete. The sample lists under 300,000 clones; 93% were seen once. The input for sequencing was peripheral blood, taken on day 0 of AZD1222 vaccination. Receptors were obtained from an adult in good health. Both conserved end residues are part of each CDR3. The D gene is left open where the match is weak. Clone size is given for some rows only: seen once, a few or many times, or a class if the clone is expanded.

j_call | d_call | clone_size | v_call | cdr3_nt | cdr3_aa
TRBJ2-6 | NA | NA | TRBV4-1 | TGCGCCAGCAGCCAAGAAGGGCGGTGGGGGGCCAACGTCCTGACTTTC | CASSQEGRWGANVLTF
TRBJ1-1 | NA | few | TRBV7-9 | TGTGCCAGCAGCTTAAGGGAACCAAACACTGAAGCTTTCTTT | CASSLREPNTEAFF
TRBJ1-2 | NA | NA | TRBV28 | TGTGCCACCGGAGGGGGGGACGGCTACACCTTC | CATGGGDGYTF
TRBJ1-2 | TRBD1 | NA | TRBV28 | TGTGCCAGCTGGGACAGGGGGCCGTATGGCTACACCTTC | CASWDRGPYGYTF
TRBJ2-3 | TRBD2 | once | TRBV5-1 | TGCGCCAGCAGCCTCGGGAGGGGGGGAGATACGCAGTATTTT | CASSLGRGGDTQYF
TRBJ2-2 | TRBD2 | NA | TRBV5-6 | TGTGCCAGCAGCTTGGTCAGCGGGGCAGCAACCGGGGAGCTGTTTTTT | CASSLVSGAATGELFF
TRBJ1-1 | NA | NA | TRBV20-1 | TGCAGTGCTAAGGAAAACACTGAAGCTTTCTTT | CSAKENTEAFF
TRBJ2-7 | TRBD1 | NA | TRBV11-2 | TGTGCCAGCAGCTCCCCACGACAGGGGCCCTACGAGCAGTACTTC | CASSSPRQGPYEQYF
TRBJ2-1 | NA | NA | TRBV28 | TGTGCCAGCAGTTTAACGGCGGGGCGTTATGAGCAGTTCTTC | CASSLTAGRYEQFF
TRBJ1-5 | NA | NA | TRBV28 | TGTGCCACCCTAGAACAGGGCCCGGGCAATCAGCCCCAGCATTTT | CATLEQGPGNQPQHF
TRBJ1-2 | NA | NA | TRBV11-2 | TGTGCCAGCAGCTTAGGTGTGGGGGCCTCCTCTAACTATGGCTACACCTTC | CASSLGVGASSNYGYTF
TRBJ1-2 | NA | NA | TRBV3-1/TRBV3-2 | TGTGCCAGCAGCCCCGGACGGGATGAGGGCTACACCTTC | CASSPGRDEGYTF
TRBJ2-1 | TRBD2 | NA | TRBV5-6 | TGTGCCAGCAGCTTCTATCCCGGGACTAAGGCTCTTTATGAGCAGTTCTTC | CASSFYPGTKALYEQFF
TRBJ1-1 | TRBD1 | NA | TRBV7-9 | TGTGCCAGCAGCCCCCAGGGGGCTGTGAACACTGAAGCTTTCTTT | CASSPQGAVNTEAFF
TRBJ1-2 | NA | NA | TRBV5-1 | TGCGCCAGCAGCCGCGCCGGGAGCGCCTATGGCTACACCTTC | CASSRAGSAYGYTF
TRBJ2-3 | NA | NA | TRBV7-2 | TGTGCCAGCAGCTTCGTGGGCACAGATACGCAGTATTTT | CASSFVGTDTQYF
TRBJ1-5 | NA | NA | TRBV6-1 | TGTGCCAGCAGTGAATATGGTCAGCCCCAGCATTTT | CASSEYGQPQHF
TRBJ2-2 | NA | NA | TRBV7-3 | TGTGCCAGCAGGTCTGGCACCGGGGAGCTGTTTTTT | CASRSGTGELFF
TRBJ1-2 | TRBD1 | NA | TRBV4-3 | TGCGCCAGCAGCCACCTCGACAGGGATCGGGATGGCTACACCTTC | CASSHLDRDRDGYTF
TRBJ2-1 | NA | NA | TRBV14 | TGTGCCAGCAGCCTAATTAGGGACAATGAGCAGTTCTTC | CASSLIRDNEQFF
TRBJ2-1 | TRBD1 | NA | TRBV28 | TGTGCAGCCGCCAGGGGGCAAAGGAGGGGCGAGCAGTTCTTC | CAAARGQRRGEQFF
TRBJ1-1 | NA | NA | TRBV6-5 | TGTGCCAGCAGTTACGGAGCAGGGAGCACTGAAGCTTTCTTT | CASSYGAGSTEAFF
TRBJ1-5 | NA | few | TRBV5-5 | TGTGCCAGCAGCCCGGCTCGCAATCAGCCCCAGCATTTT | CASSPARNQPQHF
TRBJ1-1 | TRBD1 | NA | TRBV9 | TGTGCCAGCAGCTCAACCGGGACAGGGGCCGTAGCTTTCTTT | CASSSTGTGAVAFF
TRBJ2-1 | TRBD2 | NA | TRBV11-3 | TGTGCCAGCAGCGCCGGGGGGAGAGGTGAGCAGTTCTTC | CASSAGGRGEQFF
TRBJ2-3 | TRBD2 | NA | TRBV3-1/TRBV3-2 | TGTGCCAGCAGCCAAGGCCCGGGGGGTAGCACAGATACGCAGTATTTT | CASSQGPGGSTDTQYF
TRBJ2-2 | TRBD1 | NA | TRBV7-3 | TGTGCCAGCAGCTTTGGACAGGGCCTGAACACCGGGGAGCTGTTTTTT | CASSFGQGLNTGELFF
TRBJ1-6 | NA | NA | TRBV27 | TGTGCCAGCAGTTACACCAGGGAATCACCCCTCCACTTT | CASSYTRESPLHF
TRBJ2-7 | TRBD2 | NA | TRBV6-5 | TGTGCCAGCAACCACCTAGCGGGTGCCTACGAGCAGTACTTC | CASNHLAGAYEQYF
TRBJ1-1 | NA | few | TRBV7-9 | TGTGCCAGCATGGACAGCATGAACACTGAAGCTTTCTTT | CASMDSMNTEAFF
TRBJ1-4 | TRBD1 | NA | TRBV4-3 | TGCGCCAGCAGCCGCGACAGGGGGTCTACTAATGAAAAACTGTTTTTT | CASSRDRGSTNEKLFF
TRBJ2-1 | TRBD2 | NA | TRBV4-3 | TGCGCCAGCAGCCAAGGCTTCGGCGGGGGGGAGCAGTTCTTC | CASSQGFGGGEQFF
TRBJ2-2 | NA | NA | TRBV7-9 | TGTGCCAGCAGCGAGGGCGGGGAGCTGTTTTTT | CASSEGGELFF
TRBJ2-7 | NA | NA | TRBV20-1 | TGCAGTGCTAGTCCGCGCACTTCGCCCTACGAGCAGTACTTC | CSASPRTSPYEQYF
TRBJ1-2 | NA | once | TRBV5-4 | TGTGCCAGCAGCTATGCTGAACAGGGCTCAAACTATGGCTACACCTTC | CASSYAEQGSNYGYTF
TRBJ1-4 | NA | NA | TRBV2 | TGTGCCAGCAGGACCTATCCGGAAGAAAAACTGTTTTTT | CASRTYPEEKLFF
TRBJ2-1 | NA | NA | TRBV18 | TGTGCCAGCTCACCGAACGGGCCCTCCTACAATGAGCAGTTCTTC | CASSPNGPSYNEQFF
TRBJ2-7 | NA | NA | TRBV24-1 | TGTGCCACCAGTGATTGGACGGCGGGCGAGCAGTACTTC | CATSDWTAGEQYF
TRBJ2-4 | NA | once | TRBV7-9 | TGTGCCAGCAGCGGTTCAGGGGCTCAAGCCAAAAACATTCAGTACTTC | CASSGSGAQAKNIQYF
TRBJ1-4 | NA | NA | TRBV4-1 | TGCGCCAGCAGCCCTGTCGGGGGAACTAATGAAAAACTGTTTTTT | CASSPVGGTNEKLFF
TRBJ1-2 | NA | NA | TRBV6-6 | TGTGCCAGCAGTCCGAGGGCGGGGGACTATGGCTACACCTTC | CASSPRAGDYGYTF
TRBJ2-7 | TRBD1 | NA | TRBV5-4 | TGTGCCAGCAGTTCGCTCCCTTCGGGACAGGGGGACGAGCAGTACTTC | CASSSLPSGQGDEQYF
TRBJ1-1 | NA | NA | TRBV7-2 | TGTGCCAGCAGCCTCGGCAGAACCACTGAAGCTTTCTTT | CASSLGRTTEAFF
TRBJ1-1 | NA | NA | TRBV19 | TGTGCCAGTAAGCTCGGAATCACTGAAGCTTTCTTT | CASKLGITEAFF